This entry describes one T cell receptor beta chain. Its antigen is not yet known. Base qualities were left out, and no much larger clone turns up one base away. The CDR3 regions of human TCRbeta chains were subjected to immunosequencing. In the paper's pipeline: Repertoire TCRs were checked for matches against a reference library of SARS-CoV-2-specific TCRs that had been generated using the MIRA antigen-specificity platform. Breadth was defined as the fraction of unique TCRs that were SARS-CoV-2-associated, and depth was defined as the fraction of total T cells that were SARS-CoV-2-associated. Using the MIRA data, each spike-specific TCR was mapped to the spike region that the TCR reacts to and placed in a CD4 or CD8 class. Log10-transformed breadth and depth values were compared by one-way ANOVA with Sidak's multiple comparisons tests. The clones in this table, taken by TCRdb from immuneACCESS, are in-frame only. Not every clone is retained; where verified, under half of the shortfall comes from an unresolved V gene, and the cause of the rest is unknown. That table furnishes V, J and clone size, whereas the DNA furnished D and trimming. This sample has 130,000 to 150,000 clones in its table, and approximately 89% of those were observed once. Roughly 1.5% of the sample is taken by the ten largest.

The data originate from a study of T cell responses to AZD1222 COVID-19 vaccine (dated by TCRdb to about 2021). About the investigation overall: TCR sequencing covered 230 or so trial participants: 200 to 220 given two doses of AZD1222 and 26 given two doses of MenACWY control vaccine. Enrollment into the trials was organized by age into subgroups of 18-55, 56-69 and 70-plus years, and those subgroups contained approximately 160, 26 and 62 TCR-sequenced participants, respectively. What the study reported, not specific to this receptor: Epitopes outside the regions mutated in the B.1.351 and B.1.1.7 variants were reportedly recognized by nearly half of the unique spike-specific TCRs. Most participants were white British and females outnumbered males, and the authors suggested that clonal diversity may have been underestimated. Conclusions about previously exposed vaccinees were limited because only six or seven AZD1222 recipients were SARS-CoV-2 seropositive at baseline. Because no day 14 peak-response samples were available, repertoires were characterized only after the peak T cell response. CD4 TCRs associated with the vaccine covered the entire spike protein, and the dominant responses were in regions 160-218 and 743-854. The 56-69-year group was small, and its depth increase did not reach significance, likely because of low power. After two AZD1222 doses, spike-specific TCR breadth and depth were significantly higher than at day 0 and than in MenACWY recipients.

In the paper's terms, the time point label means: about 28 days (+/-7) after the second vaccine dose. AZD1222 recipients given second doses at about 4 weeks or at about 12 weeks were pooled, since spike-specific TCR depth and breadth were not found to differ between the two schedules. Vaccinee samples came from UK trials COV001 and COV002, including a single-blind randomized controlled phase 2/3 trial of AZD1222 (ChAdOx1 nCoV-19) in healthy adults. For TCRbeta chain sequencing, PBMC samples were collected from trial participants at day 0 and at day 28 after the second dose. The cysteine opens and the phenylalanine closes a CDR3 of 15 amino acids. Only CDR3 DNA is held: 45 bases, read in frame from base 1. The germline V and J ends show losses of 4 bases and 4 bases respectively, and no gene match explains 7 bases of the junction. Via the germline V gene, CDR1 is SGHVS and CDR2 FQNEAQ.

The TCR was taken from an adult who received the AZD1222 COVID-19 vaccine. The chain is encoded by TRBV7-8 joined to TRBJ2-3; 8 bases in the junction line up with TRBD1. The input for sequencing was peripheral blood, taken 28 days after the second AZD1222 dose. The sequenced DNA is TGTGCCAGCAGCTATAAGACAGGGGCGGCAGATACGCAGTATTTT. The resulting protein is CASSYKTGAADTQYF. The variable domain in full, with residues beyond the CDR3 obtained from the reference TRBV7-8 and TRBJ2-3 genes, is GAGVSQSPRYKVAKRGQDVALRCDPISGHVSLFWYQQALGQGPEFLTYFQNEAQLDKSGLPSDRFFAERPEGSVSTLKIQRTQQEDSAVYLCASSYKTGAADTQYFGPGTRLTVL.